This T cell receptor (beta chain) was retrieved from a study of blood T cell repertoires in COVID-19. Study summary: Sites in the United States, Italy and Spain provided acute and convalescent COVID-19 samples.

Original processing notes: The authors estimated nucleated cell counts from reference gene primer amplification. Sequencing used immunoSEQ multiplex PCR; TCRdb keeps in-frame clones, though not all of them. V and J calls and clone size are as listed in that table; D and trimming were resolved from the DNA. The sample gives under 200,000 clones, around four fifths of which show up once; 10% to 15% is in the top ten. In germline, CDR1 is SNHLY, CDR2 FYNNEI. V was cut by 10 bases and J by 4 bases, with 16 bases left in between. This CDR3 is 13 amino acids long. Ages ranged from about 18 to 89 years, with residence in approximately 23 US areas.

The genes are TRBV2 and TRBJ1-1; D unresolved. Material: PBMCs or T cells enriched from blood (not recorded which). The sequence was obtained from a woman in her sixties who had recovered from COVID-19. The CDR3 here is CATSNGGSTEAFF. The CDR3 region has the DNA TGTGCCACCTCGAACGGAGGGAGCACTGAAGCTTTCTTT. The full variable domain, its missing parts supplied by reference TRBV2 and TRBJ1-1, is EPEVTQTPSHQVTQMGQEVILRCVPISNHLYFYWYRQILGQKVEFLVSFYNNEISEKSEIFDDQFSVERPDGSNFTLKIRSTKLEDSAMYFCATSNGGSTEAFFGQGTRLTVV.